This TCR beta chain was captured by sequencing in a study of blood T cells in healthy people across ages. V shed 0 bases and J shed 2 bases, with 14 bases lying between them. Germline assignment: CDR1 SGDLS and CDR2 YYNGEE. The CDR3 has 17 residues. The authors ran a second PCR of 7 to 11 cycles using a sample-barcoded 5' primer and a J-beta primer mix. TCRdb redid the calling of the 5' RACE reads with MiXCR, one entry per CDR3 protein. The sample carries hundreds of thousands of distinct CDR3 sequences, approximately 25% recorded once. The same sample was also studied in work on T cells of mothers and their children. That source notes: Three mothers and their six children, all healthy Caucasians, donated. The shaping of TCR recombination output by thymic selection is similar in related and unrelated pairs. Clones that were microchimeric and persistent were not detected among T cells.

The material sequenced was blood. The TCR sequence derives from a boy younger than 18 in good health. The J gene is TRBJ2-2, the V gene TRBV9; D is possibly TRBD2 (6 bases). CDR3 in amino acids: CASSVEGVSGNTGELFF. CDR3 DNA sequence: TGTGCCAGCAGCGTAGAGGGTGTTAGCGGTAACACCGGGGAGCTGTTTTTT.